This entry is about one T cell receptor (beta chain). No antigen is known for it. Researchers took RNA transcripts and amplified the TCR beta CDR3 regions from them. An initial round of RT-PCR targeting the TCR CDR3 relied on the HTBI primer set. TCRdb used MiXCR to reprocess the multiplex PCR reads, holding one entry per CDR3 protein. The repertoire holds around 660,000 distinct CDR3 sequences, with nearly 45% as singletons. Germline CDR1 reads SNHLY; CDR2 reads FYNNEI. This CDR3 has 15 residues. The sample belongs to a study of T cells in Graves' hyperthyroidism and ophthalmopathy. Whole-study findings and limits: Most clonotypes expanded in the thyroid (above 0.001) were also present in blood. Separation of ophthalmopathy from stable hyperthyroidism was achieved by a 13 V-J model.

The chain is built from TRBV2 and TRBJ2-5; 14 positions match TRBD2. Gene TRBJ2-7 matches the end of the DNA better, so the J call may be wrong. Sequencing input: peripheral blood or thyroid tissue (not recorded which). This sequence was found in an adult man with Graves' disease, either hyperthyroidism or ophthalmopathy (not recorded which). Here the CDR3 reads CASRATSGRAHEQYF. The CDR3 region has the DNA TGTGCCAGCAGGGCGACTAGCGGGAGGGCCCACGAGCAGTACTTC.